This T cell receptor beta chain appears in the sequencing data of a study of blood T cell repertoires in COVID-19. On the study more broadly: Material from acute and convalescent COVID-19 was sourced from the United States, Italy and Spain. The analysed material was cDNA or gDNA that came from T cells, B-cell-depleted T cells, or PBMCs.

The V segment lost 4 bases and the J segment 2 bases; nucleotides outside the gene matches: 11. This CDR3 has 17 amino acids. Germline CDR1 is SGHRS and CDR2 is YFSETQ. In the study's own analysis: Quantification of nucleated cells was approximated via reference gene primer amplification. Clones were read by immunoSEQ multiplex PCR, and TCRdb kept only the in-frame ones, dropping some. That table gives V, J and clone size, and the DNA gave D and trimming. The table lists some 46,000 clones, over 75% of them singletons. This receptor was obtained from a man aged 45-60 years with acute or convalescent COVID-19. The genes are TRBV5-1 and TRBJ2-5; 10 bases are shared with TRBD2. The sample consisted of peripheral blood. DNA for the CDR3: TGCGCCAGCAGCCCCATTTTTCTAGCGGGAGAACAAGAGACCCAGTACTTC. Translated, it gives CASSPIFLAGEQETQYF.